A selection of T cell receptor beta chains follows, all from one sample in a study of T cell repertoires in cytomegalovirus infection. Their specific antigens are unknown. TCRdb reprocessed the reads with MiXCR, giving one entry per CDR3 protein. The sample lists about 830,000 distinct CDR3 sequences; approximately 32% were seen once. This material consisted of cultured CD8+ T cells from PBMCs, taken from culture after CMV antigen stimulation. The receptors come from a human donor in good health (CMV status not recorded). Some clones in this sample may be carry-over from other donors' samples. The CDR3 runs from the conserved cysteine through the conserved F or W. A D gene is named only where the DNA matches it firmly. A row's size may be missing; if present it is once, few, many or a size class.

v_call,clone_size,d_call,j_call,cdr3_aa,cdr3_nt
TRBV5-4,few,NA,TRBJ1-6,CASSTDYSPLHF,TGTGCCAGCAGCACCGATTATTCACCCCTCCACTTT
TRBV6-5,few,TRBD1,TRBJ1-1,CASSYLTGGQTEAFF,TGTGCCAGCAGTTACCTGACAGGGGGTCAGACTGAAGCTTTCTTT
TRBV19,few,NA,TRBJ2-7,CASTAASSYEQYF,TGTGCCAGTACGGCAGCTAGCTCCTACGAGCAGTACTTC
TRBV14,few,NA,TRBJ2-1,CASSQAGRREQFF,TGTGCCAGCAGCCAAGCTGGGCGGCGGGAGCAGTTCTTC
TRBV29-1,NA,TRBD1,TRBJ2-1,CSVDRGPQNEQFF,TGCAGCGTTGACAGGGGGCCGCAAAATGAACAGTTCTTC
TRBV27,NA,NA,TRBJ1-5,CASRDGHYSNQPQHF,TGTGCCAGCAGGGACGGCCACTATAGCAATCAGCCCCAGCATTTT
TRBV6-2/TRBV6-3,NA,NA,TRBJ2-3,CASSYPNRFDTQYF,TGTGCCAGCAGTTACCCCAATAGGTTTGATACGCAGTATTTT
TRBV7-9,NA,TRBD1,TRBJ1-1,CASSEVDRADTEAFF,TGTGCCAGCAGCGAAGTCGACAGGGCCGACACTGAAGCTTTCTTT
TRBV29-1,NA,NA,TRBJ2-7,CSVEESGANYEQYF,TGCAGCGTTGAAGAGTCAGGGGCGAACTACGAGCAGTACTTC
TRBV7-2,many,TRBD2,TRBJ2-7,CASSLARRGGLAFSSYEQYF,TGTGCCAGCAGCTTAGCGAGGCGGGGGGGCCTTGCTTTTTCTAGCTACGAGCAGTACTTC
TRBV7-2,few,TRBD2,TRBJ2-2,CASSRPGTSGAEGELFF,TGTGCCAGCAGCCGACCCGGGACTAGCGGGGCGGAGGGGGAGCTGTTTTTT
TRBV27,few,NA,TRBJ1-2,CASSFDLNYGYTF,TGTGCCAGCAGTTTCGACCTAAACTATGGCTACACCTTC
TRBV5-1,NA,NA,TRBJ2-3,CASSLAVVVSLTDTQYF,TGCGCCAGCAGCTTGGCCGTGGTAGTCTCGCTCACAGATACGCAGTATTTT
TRBV12-3/TRBV12-4,NA,NA,TRBJ2-3,CASTLSGQFPPDTQYF,TGTGCCAGCACCCTATCCGGACAGTTTCCCCCAGATACGCAGTATTTT
TRBV7-6,many,NA,TRBJ1-1,CASSLEGTQNTEAFF,TGTGCCAGCAGCTTAGAAGGCACACAGAACACTGAAGCTTTCTTT
TRBV9,few,NA,TRBJ1-1,CASSAEIPSYTEAFF,TGTGCCAGCAGCGCCGAGATCCCCAGTTACACTGAAGCTTTCTTT
TRBV7-9,few,NA,TRBJ2-5,CASSFRPEETQYF,TGTGCCAGCAGCTTCCGGCCGGAAGAGACCCAGTACTTC
TRBV6-1,few,NA,TRBJ1-6,CASSTGKYNSPLHF,TGTGCCAGCAGCACAGGGAAATATAATTCACCCCTCCACTTT
TRBV2,NA,TRBD2,TRBJ2-5,CASSEGGGPEDQETQYF,TGTGCCAGCAGTGAAGGGGGGGGTCCAGAAGACCAAGAGACCCAGTACTTC
TRBV7-3,NA,NA,TRBJ2-1,CASRPFEGRYNEQFF,TGTGCCAGCAGGCCATTTGAGGGGCGCTACAATGAGCAGTTCTTC
TRBV7-6,many,TRBD1,TRBJ1-1,CASSHLGGQENTEAFF,TGTGCCAGCAGCCATCTAGGGGGCCAGGAGAACACTGAAGCTTTCTTT
TRBV5-6,NA,NA,TRBJ1-1,CASSFMGRTNTEAFF,TGTGCCAGCAGCTTTATGGGACGGACAAACACTGAAGCTTTCTTT
TRBV7-6,NA,NA,TRBJ1-1,CANSLAGSNTEAFF,TGTGCCAACAGCTTAGCGGGGTCGAACACTGAAGCTTTCTTT
TRBV27,many,NA,TRBJ1-1,CASSSGPEAFF,TGTGCCAGCAGTTCCGGACCCGAAGCTTTCTTT
TRBV24-1,NA,NA,TRBJ2-3,CATSDLPGPTDTQYF,TGTGCCACCAGTGATCTCCCGGGACCAACAGATACGCAGTATTTT
TRBV11-2,few,NA,TRBJ1-1,CAGSLGQRMNTEAFF,TGTGCCGGCAGCCTTGGACAGAGGATGAACACTGAAGCTTTCTTT
TRBV10-3,few,TRBD1,TRBJ1-2,CAISEGGDGYTF,TGTGCCATCAGTGAAGGGGGCGATGGCTACACCTTC
TRBV6-2/TRBV6-3,few,TRBD1,TRBJ1-1,CASSPRTGRRTEAFF,TGTGCCAGCAGTCCTCGGACAGGGAGGAGGACTGAAGCTTTCTTT
TRBV12-3/TRBV12-4,NA,TRBD1,TRBJ1-1,CASRYRGLDTEAFF,TGTGCCAGCAGGTACAGGGGCCTAGACACTGAAGCTTTCTTT
TRBV28,NA,TRBD1,TRBJ2-3,CASSTGQVRGTDTQYF,TGTGCCAGCAGCACGGGACAGGTCAGGGGCACAGATACGCAGTATTTT
TRBV7-6,NA,NA,TRBJ2-2,CASNFFGPDYAGELFF,TGTGCCAGCAACTTCTTTGGTCCAGATTACGCCGGGGAGCTGTTTTTT
TRBV6-2/TRBV6-3,NA,NA,TRBJ2-5,CASSYMGGRNQETQYF,TGTGCCAGCAGTTATATGGGCGGACGCAACCAAGAGACCCAGTACTTC
TRBV9,NA,NA,TRBJ1-4,CASSASISGHPTNEKLFF,TGTGCCAGCAGCGCTTCAATATCCGGACACCCAACTAATGAAAAACTGTTTTTT
TRBV7-2,many,TRBD2,TRBJ2-1,CASSLLAGLYNEQFF,TGTGCCAGCAGTTTACTAGCGGGATTATACAATGAGCAGTTCTTC
TRBV27,few,NA,TRBJ1-2,CASGQSYGYTF,TGTGCCAGCGGACAGTCCTATGGCTACACCTTC
TRBV29-1,NA,NA,TRBJ2-1,CSVDGGGSYNEQFF,TGCAGCGTTGATGGAGGGGGTTCCTACAATGAGCAGTTCTTC
TRBV7-6,NA,TRBD2,TRBJ2-7,CASSKRDGSYEQYF,TGTGCCAGCAGCAAGCGGGACGGCTCCTACGAGCAGTACTTC
TRBV4-2,few,NA,TRBJ1-5,CASSQDSRGSQPQHF,TGTGCCAGCAGCCAAGATTCAAGGGGGAGTCAGCCCCAGCATTTT
TRBV7-3,NA,TRBD1,TRBJ2-1,CASSSGGTGRHNEQFF,TGTGCCAGCAGCTCCGGGGGGACAGGGAGGCACAATGAGCAGTTCTTC
TRBV5-6,NA,TRBD1,TRBJ2-5,CASSEKEYRGSGGETQYF,TGTGCCAGCAGCGAAAAAGAGTACAGGGGGTCAGGCGGAGAGACCCAGTACTTC
TRBV4-1,NA,NA,TRBJ1-4,CASSQDPGFEKLFF,TGCGCCAGCAGCCAAGATCCGGGTTTTGAAAAACTGTTTTTT
TRBV7-6,few,NA,TRBJ2-3,CASSLASPPDTQYF,TGTGCCAGCAGCTTAGCATCACCACCAGATACGCAGTATTTT
TRBV6-5,NA,NA,TRBJ2-7,CASNPPGSYEQYF,TGTGCCAGCAATCCACCAGGTAGCTACGAGCAGTACTTC
TRBV7-5,few,NA,TRBJ2-1,CISVPEDPTSGGASYNEQFF,NA
TRBV4-1,NA,NA,TRBJ1-1,CASSQEVNSGTEAFF,TGTGCCAGCAGCCAAGAGGTTAACAGTGGCACTGAAGCTTTCTTT
TRBV27,NA,NA,TRBJ2-1,CASSLISGSEFF,TGTGCCAGCAGTTTAATCAGCGGAAGTGAGTTCTTC
TRBV6-2/TRBV6-3,NA,TRBD2,TRBJ2-1,CASSYSAGGYNEQFF,TGTGCCAGCAGTTACTCGGCGGGGGGGTACAATGAGCAGTTCTTC
TRBV28,many,NA,TRBJ2-5,CASSGRTGGRLRKETQYF,TGTGCCAGCAGCGGACGGACCGGAGGGAGGTTACGAAAAGAGACCCAGTACTTC
TRBV11-2,NA,TRBD1,TRBJ1-1,CASSLVGQGLNTEAFF,TGTGCCAGCAGCTTAGTGGGACAGGGGTTGAACACTGAAGCTTTCTTT
TRBV14,NA,NA,TRBJ2-1,CASSQDFLAGYNEQFF,TGTGCCAGCAGCCAAGATTTCCTAGCTGGGTACAATGAGCAGTTCTTC
TRBV13,NA,TRBD2,TRBJ2-3,CASSSRAGGSRDTQYF,TGTGCCAGCAGCTCACGGGCGGGGGGTTCAAGAGATACGCAGTATTTT
TRBV12-3/TRBV12-4,few,NA,TRBJ1-1,CASRVARVMAEAFF,TGTGCCAGCAGAGTGGCCAGGGTGATGGCTGAAGCTTTCTTT
TRBV7-8,few,TRBD1,TRBJ2-5,CASSLAPPGQGARETQYF,TGTGCCAGCAGCTTAGCGCCTCCGGGACAGGGGGCGCGAGAGACCCAGTACTTC
TRBV19,few,NA,TRBJ2-5,CASSIGGSQETQYF,TGTGCCAGTAGTATAGGTGGGAGCCAAGAGACCCAGTACTTC
TRBV7-9,NA,TRBD1,TRBJ2-1,CASSTDRDPYNEQFF,TGTGCCAGCAGCACCGACAGGGACCCCTACAATGAGCAGTTCTTC
TRBV12-3/TRBV12-4,few,NA,TRBJ2-2,CASSFTSPAGELFF,TGTGCCAGCAGTTTCACATCCCCGGCCGGGGAGCTGTTTTTT
TRBV12-3/TRBV12-4,few,TRBD1,TRBJ1-4,CASSPGQGFGDEKLFF,TGTGCCAGCAGTCCTGGACAGGGATTTGGGGATGAAAAACTGTTTTTT
TRBV7-2,many,NA,TRBJ2-1,CASSLSGTHSYNEQFF,TGTGCCAGCAGCTTATCCGGGACACACTCCTACAATGAGCAGTTCTTC
TRBV6-1,once,TRBD2,TRBJ2-1,CANSPSTSGGADEQFF,TGTGCCAACAGTCCTTCGACTAGCGGGGGGGCCGATGAGCAGTTCTTC
TRBV6-5,many,TRBD1,TRBJ1-1,CAIERFPSGTGGSGTEAFF,TGTGCCATCGAACGGTTTCCTTCCGGGACAGGGGGCTCGGGCACTGAAGCTTTCTTT